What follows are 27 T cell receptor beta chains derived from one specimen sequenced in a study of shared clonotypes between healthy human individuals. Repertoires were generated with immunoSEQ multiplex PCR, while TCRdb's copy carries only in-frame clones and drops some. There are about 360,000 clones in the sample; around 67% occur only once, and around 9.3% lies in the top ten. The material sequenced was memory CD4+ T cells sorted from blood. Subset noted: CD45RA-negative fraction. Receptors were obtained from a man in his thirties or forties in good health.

Here the CDR3 DNA reads TGTGCCAGCTCACCACCAGCGGGCCCCTACAATGAGCAGTTCTTC. It translates to CASSPPAGPYNEQFF. This chain joins TRBV18 and TRBJ2-1; TRBD2 might be the D (6 bases). Germline V gene data show CDR1 as KGHSH and CDR2 as LQKENI. The CDR3 covers 15 residues. The V end was cut by 0 bases, the J end by 2 bases, with 8 bases between.

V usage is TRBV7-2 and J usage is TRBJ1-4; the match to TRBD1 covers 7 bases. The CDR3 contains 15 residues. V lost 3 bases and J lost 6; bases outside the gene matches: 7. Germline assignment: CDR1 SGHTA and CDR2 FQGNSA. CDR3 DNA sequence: TGTGCCAGCAGCTTGGGACAGCTCGTCCATGAAAAACTGTTTTTT. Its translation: CASSLGQLVHEKLFF.

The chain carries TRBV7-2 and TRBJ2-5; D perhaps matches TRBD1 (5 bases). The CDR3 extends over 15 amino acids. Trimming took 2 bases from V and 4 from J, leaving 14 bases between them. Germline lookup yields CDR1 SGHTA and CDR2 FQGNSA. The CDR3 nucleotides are TGTGCCAGCAGCTTATACCAGGGCCCGAGAGAGACCCAGTACTTC. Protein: CASSLYQGPRETQYF.

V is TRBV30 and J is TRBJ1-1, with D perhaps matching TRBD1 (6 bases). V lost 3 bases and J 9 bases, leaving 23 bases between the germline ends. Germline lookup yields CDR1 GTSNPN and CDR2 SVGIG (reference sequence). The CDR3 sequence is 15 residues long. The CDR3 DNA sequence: TGTGCCTGGAGGGGATTTACAGGGTCCGGTGGGCAAGCTTTCTTT. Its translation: CAWRGFTGSGGQAFF.

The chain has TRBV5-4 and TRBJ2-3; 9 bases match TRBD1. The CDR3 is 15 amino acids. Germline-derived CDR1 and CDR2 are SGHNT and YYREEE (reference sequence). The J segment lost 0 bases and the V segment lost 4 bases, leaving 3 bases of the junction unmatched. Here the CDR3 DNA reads TGTGCCAGCAGCGCGGACAGGGGAAGCACAGATACGCAGTATTTT. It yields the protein CASSADRGSTDTQYF.

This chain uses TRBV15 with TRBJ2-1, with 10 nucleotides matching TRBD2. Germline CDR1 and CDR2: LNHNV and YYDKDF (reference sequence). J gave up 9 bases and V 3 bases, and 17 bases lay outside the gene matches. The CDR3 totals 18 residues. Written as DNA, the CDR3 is TGTGCCACCAGCAGCCGGATTGTTCTAGCGGGAGATTTTGGTGAGCAGTTCTTC. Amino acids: CATSSRIVLAGDFGEQFF.

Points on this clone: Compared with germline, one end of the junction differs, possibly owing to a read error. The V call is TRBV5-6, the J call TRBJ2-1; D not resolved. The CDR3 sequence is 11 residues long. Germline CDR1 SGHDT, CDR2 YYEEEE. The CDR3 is CASSRTVEWVF. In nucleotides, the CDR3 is TGTGCCAGCAGCCGGACGGTCGAGTGGGTCTTC. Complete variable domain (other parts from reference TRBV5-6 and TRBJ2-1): DAGVTQSPTHLIKTRGQQVTLRCSPKSGHDTVSWYQQALGQGPQFIFQYYEEEERQRGNFPDRFSGHQFPNYSSELNVNALLLGDSALYLCASSRTVEWVFGPGTRLTVL.

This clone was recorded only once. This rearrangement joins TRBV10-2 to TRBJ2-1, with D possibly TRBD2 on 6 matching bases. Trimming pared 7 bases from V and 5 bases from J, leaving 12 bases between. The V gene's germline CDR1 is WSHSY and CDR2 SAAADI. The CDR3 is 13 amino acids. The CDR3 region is CASTSVKDNEQFF. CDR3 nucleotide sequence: TGCGCCAGCACTAGCGTAAAAGACAATGAGCAGTTCTTC.

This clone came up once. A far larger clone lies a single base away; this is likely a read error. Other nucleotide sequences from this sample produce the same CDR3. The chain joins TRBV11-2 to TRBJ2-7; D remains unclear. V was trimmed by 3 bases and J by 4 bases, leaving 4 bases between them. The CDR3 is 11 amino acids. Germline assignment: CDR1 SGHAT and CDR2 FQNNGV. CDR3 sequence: CASSLRYEQYF. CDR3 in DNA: TGTGCCAGCAGCTTGAGATACGAGCAGTACTTC.

CDR3 amino acids: CASSRDQNSYEQYF. CDR3 DNA: TGTGCCAGCAGCCGTGACCAAAATTCCTACGAGCAGTACTTC. The chain couples TRBV5-6 to TRBJ2-7; D ambiguous. This CDR3 region has 14 residues. V was trimmed by 4 bases and J by 1 base, leaving 12 bases between them. CDR1 and CDR2 (germline): SGHDT, YYEEEE. The whole variable domain, filled in from reference TRBV5-6 and TRBJ2-7, reads DAGVTQSPTHLIKTRGQQVTLRCSPKSGHDTVSWYQQALGQGPQFIFQYYEEEERQRGNFPDRFSGHQFPNYSSELNVNALLLGDSALYLCASSRDQNSYEQYFGPGTRLTVT.

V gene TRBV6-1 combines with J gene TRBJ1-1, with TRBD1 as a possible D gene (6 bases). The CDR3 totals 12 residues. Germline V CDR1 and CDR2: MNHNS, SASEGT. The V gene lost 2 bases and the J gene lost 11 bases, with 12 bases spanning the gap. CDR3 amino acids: CASSECGRGAFF. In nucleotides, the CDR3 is TGTGCCAGCAGTGAATGTGGCAGGGGCGCTTTCTTT.

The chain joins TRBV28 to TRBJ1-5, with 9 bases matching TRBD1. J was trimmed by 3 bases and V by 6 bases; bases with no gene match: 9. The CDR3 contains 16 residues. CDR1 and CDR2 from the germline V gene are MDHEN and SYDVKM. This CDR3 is CASSPTGGSANQPQHF. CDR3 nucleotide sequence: TGTGCCAGCAGCCCTACAGGGGGCTCGGCCAATCAGCCCCAGCATTTT.

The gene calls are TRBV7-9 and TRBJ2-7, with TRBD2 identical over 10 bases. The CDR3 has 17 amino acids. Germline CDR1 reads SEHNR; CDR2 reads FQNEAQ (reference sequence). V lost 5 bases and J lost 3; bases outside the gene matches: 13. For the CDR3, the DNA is TGTGCCAGCAGCCAACCACAAAACTCTAGCGGGAGCTACGAGCAGTACTTC. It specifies CASSQPQNSSGSYEQYF.

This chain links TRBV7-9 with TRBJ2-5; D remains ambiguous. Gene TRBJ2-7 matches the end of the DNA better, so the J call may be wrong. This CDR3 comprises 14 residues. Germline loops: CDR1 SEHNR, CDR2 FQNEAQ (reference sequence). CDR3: CASSLDSAPYEQYF. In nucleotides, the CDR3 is TGTGCCAGCAGCTTAGACTCGGCCCCCTACGAGCAGTACTTC.

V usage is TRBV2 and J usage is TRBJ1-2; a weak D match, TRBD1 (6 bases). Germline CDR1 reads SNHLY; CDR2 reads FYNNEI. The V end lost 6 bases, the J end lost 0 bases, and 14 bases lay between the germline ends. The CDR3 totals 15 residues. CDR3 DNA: TGTGCCAGCAGCATCCGGGGGCGCACTAACTATGGCTACACCTTC. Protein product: CASSIRGRTNYGYTF. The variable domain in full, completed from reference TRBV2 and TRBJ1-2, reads EPEVTQTPSHQVTQMGQEVILRCVPISNHLYFYWYRQILGQKVEFLVSFYNNEISEKSEIFDDQFSVERPDGSNFTLKIRSTKLEDSAMYFCASSIRGRTNYGYTFGSGTRLTVV.

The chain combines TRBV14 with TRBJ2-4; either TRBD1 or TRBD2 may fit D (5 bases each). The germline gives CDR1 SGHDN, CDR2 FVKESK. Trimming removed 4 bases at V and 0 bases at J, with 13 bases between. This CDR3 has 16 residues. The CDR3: CASSLGAGLAKNIQYF. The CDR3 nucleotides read TGTGCCAGCAGCCTTGGGGCGGGCCTAGCCAAAAACATTCAGTACTTC.

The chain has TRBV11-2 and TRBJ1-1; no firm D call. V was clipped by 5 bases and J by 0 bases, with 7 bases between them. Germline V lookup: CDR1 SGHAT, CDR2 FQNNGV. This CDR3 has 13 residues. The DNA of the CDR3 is TGTGCCAGCAGCCGCCGTTTGAACACTGAAGCTTTCTTT. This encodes CASSRRLNTEAFF.

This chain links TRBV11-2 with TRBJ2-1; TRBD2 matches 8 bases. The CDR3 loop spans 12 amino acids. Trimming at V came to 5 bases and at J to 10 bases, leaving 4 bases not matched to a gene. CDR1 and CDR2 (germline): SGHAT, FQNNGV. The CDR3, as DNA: TGTGCCAGCAGCCGGGAGGGAGGCGAGCAGTTCTTC. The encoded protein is CASSREGGEQFF.

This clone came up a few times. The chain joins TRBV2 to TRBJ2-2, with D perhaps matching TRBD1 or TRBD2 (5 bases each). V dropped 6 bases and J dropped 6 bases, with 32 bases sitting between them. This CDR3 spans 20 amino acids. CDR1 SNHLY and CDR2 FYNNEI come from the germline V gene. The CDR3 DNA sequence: TGTGCCAGCAGCAAACGGTTGGTCTTTGGGGGAGCAAGGAGCGCCGGGGAGCTGTTTTTT. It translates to CASSKRLVFGGARSAGELFF. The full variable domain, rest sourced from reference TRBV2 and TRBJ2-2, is EPEVTQTPSHQVTQMGQEVILRCVPISNHLYFYWYRQILGQKVEFLVSFYNNEISEKSEIFDDQFSVERPDGSNFTLKIRSTKLEDSAMYFCASSKRLVFGGARSAGELFFGEGSRLTVL.

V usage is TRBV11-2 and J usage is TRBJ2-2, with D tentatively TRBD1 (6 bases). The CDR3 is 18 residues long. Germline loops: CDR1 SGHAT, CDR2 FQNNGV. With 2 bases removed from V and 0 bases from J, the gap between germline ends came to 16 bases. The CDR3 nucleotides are TGTGCCAGCAGCTTATTTGGGACAAGCCTCTCGAACACCGGGGAGCTGTTTTTT. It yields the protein CASSLFGTSLSNTGELFF.

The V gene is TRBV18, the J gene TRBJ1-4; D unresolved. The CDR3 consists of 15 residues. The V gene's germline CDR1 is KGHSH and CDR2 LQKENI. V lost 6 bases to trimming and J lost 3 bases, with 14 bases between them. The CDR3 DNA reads TGTGCCAGCTCCACCTTCGGACGGGCTAATGAAAAACTGTTTTTT. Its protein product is CASSTFGRANEKLFF.

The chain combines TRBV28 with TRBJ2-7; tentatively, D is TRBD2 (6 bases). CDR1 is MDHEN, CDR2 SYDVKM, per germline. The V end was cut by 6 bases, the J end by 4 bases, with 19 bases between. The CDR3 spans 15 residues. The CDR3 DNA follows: TGTGCCAGCAGACCCCCGGGCCGCGGGGCGTACGAGCAGTACTTC. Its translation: CASRPPGRGAYEQYF.

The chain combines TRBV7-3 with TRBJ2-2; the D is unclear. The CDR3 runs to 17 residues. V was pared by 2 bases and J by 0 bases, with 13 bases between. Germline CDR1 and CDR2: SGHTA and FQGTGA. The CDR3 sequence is CASSLAPPSANTGELFF. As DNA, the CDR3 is TGTGCCAGCAGCTTAGCACCCCCCAGCGCGAACACCGGGGAGCTGTTTTTT.

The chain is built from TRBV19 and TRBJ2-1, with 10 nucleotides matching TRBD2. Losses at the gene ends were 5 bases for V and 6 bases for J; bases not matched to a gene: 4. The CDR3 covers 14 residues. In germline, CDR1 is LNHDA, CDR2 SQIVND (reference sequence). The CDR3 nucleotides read TGTGCCAGTAGTTCGGGACTAGCGAGCAATGAGCAGTTCTTC. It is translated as CASSSGLASNEQFF.

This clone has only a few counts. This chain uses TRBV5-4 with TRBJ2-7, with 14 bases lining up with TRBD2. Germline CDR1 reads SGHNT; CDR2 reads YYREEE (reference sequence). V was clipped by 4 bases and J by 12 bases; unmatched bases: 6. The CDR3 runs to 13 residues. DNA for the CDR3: TGTGCCAGCAGCGGGGGACTAGCGGGAGTTAGGTACTTC. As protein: CASSGGLAGVRYF.

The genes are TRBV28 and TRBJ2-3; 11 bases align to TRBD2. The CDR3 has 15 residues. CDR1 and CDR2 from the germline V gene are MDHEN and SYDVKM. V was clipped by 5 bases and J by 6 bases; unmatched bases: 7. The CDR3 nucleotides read TGTGCCAGCAGTCTCCTAGCGGGAGGTCTGGATACGCAGTATTTT. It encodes CASSLLAGGLDTQYF.

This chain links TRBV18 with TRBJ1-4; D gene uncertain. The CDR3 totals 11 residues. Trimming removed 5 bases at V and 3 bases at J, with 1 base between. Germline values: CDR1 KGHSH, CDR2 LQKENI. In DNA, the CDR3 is TGTGCCAGCTCATCTAATGAAAAACTGTTTTTT. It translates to CASSSNEKLFF.